The rows below give T cell receptor beta chains drawn from one sample of a study of human T cells and chemical hapten exposure. TCRdb reprocessed the RACE reads via MiXCR and lists one record per CDR3 protein. The table has about 82,000 distinct CDR3 sequences, over 10% seen once; the top ten hold around 5.8%. The sequenced sample was whole blood, obtained in connection with sensitization to the hapten diphenylcyclopropenone (DPC). These receptors originate from a woman in her forties or fifties with alopecia areata. Some clones in this sample may be carry-over from other donors' samples. Both conserved end residues are part of each CDR3. D genes are given only for firm matches. Only part of the rows carry a size: once, few, many, or a class if the clone is expanded.

length,J,V,size,D,CDR3,DNA
13,TRBJ2-7,TRBV20-1,.,TRBD2,CSAAGTIYYEQYF,TGCAGTGCCGCCGGGACTATCTATTACGAGCAGTACTTC
13,TRBJ1-2,TRBV30,many,.,CAWTPFEQDGYTF,TGTGCCTGGACTCCGTTCGAACAAGATGGCTACACCTTC
16,TRBJ2-7,TRBV18,many,.,CASSPPGSLSSYEQYF,TGTGCCAGCTCACCACCGGGTAGCCTTAGCTCCTACGAGCAGTACTTC
13,TRBJ2-2,TRBV20-1,.,.,CSGGKGSTGELFF,TGCAGTGGGGGAAAGGGGAGCACCGGGGAGCTGTTTTTT
17,TRBJ2-1,TRBV7-9,many,TRBD2,CASSLQIAGVGNNEQFF,TGTGCCAGCAGCCTACAAATAGCGGGAGTAGGCAACAATGAGCAGTTCTTC
15,TRBJ1-5,TRBV4-2,many,.,CASSQAPGGDQPQHF,TGTGCCAGCAGCCAAGCACCAGGCGGTGATCAGCCCCAGCATTTT
13,TRBJ2-1,TRBV11-2,many,.,CASSGQPYNEQFF,TGTGCCAGCAGTGGACAGCCGTACAATGAGCAGTTCTTC
14,TRBJ2-7,TRBV19,.,.,CASSITGFPYEQYF,TGTGCCAGTAGTATCACAGGGTTCCCCTACGAGCAGTACTTC
14,TRBJ2-1,TRBV6-6,many,.,CASSYRDGYNEQFF,TGTGCCAGCAGTTACAGGGACGGCTACAATGAGCAGTTCTTC
11,TRBJ1-1,TRBV29-1,many,.,CSVGEVTEAFF,TGCAGCGTTGGGGAGGTAACTGAAGCTTTCTTT
12,TRBJ2-7,TRBV7-2,many,.,CASSSYRGQQYF,TGTGCCAGCAGCTCGTACCGGGGCCAGCAGTACTTC
13,TRBJ1-1,TRBV10-3,few,.,CAITSSENTEAFF,TGTGCCATCACTAGTAGCGAGAACACTGAAGCTTTCTTT
14,TRBJ2-6,TRBV27,once,.,CASSYRVGANVLTF,TGTGCCAGCAGTTACAGGGTTGGGGCCAACGTCCTGACTTTC
13,TRBJ1-1,TRBV2,few,.,CASTWNWGTEAFF,TGTGCCAGCACGTGGAATTGGGGCACTGAAGCTTTCTTT
13,TRBJ2-5,TRBV29-1,few,.,CSVGSGSQETQYF,TGCAGCGTTGGCAGTGGCAGCCAAGAGACCCAGTACTTC
15,TRBJ2-1,TRBV13,many,.,CASSPGARPHNEQFF,TGTGCCAGCAGCCCCGGCGCGCGACCCCACAATGAGCAGTTCTTC
12,TRBJ1-2,TRBV29-1,.,TRBD1,CSAGTDPYGYTF,TGCAGCGCCGGGACAGACCCCTATGGCTACACCTTC
14,TRBJ2-5,TRBV15,.,.,CATQTQGNQETQYF,TGTGCCACCCAAACACAGGGAAACCAAGAGACCCAGTACTTC
12,TRBJ2-3,TRBV5-4,few,.,CASSTDGDTQYF,TGTGCCAGCAGCACCGACGGAGATACGCAGTATTTT
19,TRBJ2-1,TRBV18,many,TRBD2,CASSPTTSGTQATGNEQFF,TGTGCCAGCTCACCAACGACTAGCGGAACCCAAGCGACGGGGAATGAGCAGTTCTTC
15,TRBJ1-1,TRBV10-1,.,.,CASSAYRDLNTEAFF,TGCGCCAGCAGTGCCTACAGAGACCTAAACACTGAAGCTTTCTTT
15,TRBJ2-7,TRBV3-1,.,.,CASSQDLTGAYEQYF,TGTGCCAGCAGCCAAGATCTTACGGGCGCCTACGAGCAGTACTTC
12,TRBJ1-5,TRBV24-1,many,.,CATSLGIQPQHF,TGTGCCACCAGTCTGGGGATTCAGCCCCAGCATTTT
15,TRBJ2-2,TRBV9,few,.,CASSVGWKNTGELFF,TGTGCCAGCAGCGTCGGTTGGAAGAACACCGGGGAGCTGTTTTTT
21,TRBJ2-1,TRBV7-2,.,TRBD2,CASSLAPRGGSGTSVYNEQFF,TGTGCCAGCAGCTTAGCCCCCAGGGGGGGATCCGGGACTAGCGTCTACAATGAGCAGTTCTTC
16,TRBJ1-3,TRBV5-1,many,.,CASSPRAGDRLDTIYF,TGCGCCAGCAGCCCGCGGGCGGGGGACCGCCTGGACACCATATATTTT
16,TRBJ2-1,TRBV5-1,few,TRBD1,CASSLEGQGIYNEQFF,TGCGCCAGCAGCTTGGAGGGACAGGGGATCTACAATGAGCAGTTCTTC
17,TRBJ2-7,TRBV7-8,many,TRBD2,CASSHRPGTSGYYEQYF,TGTGCCAGCAGCCATAGGCCCGGGACTAGCGGATACTACGAGCAGTACTTC
14,TRBJ1-1,TRBV25-1,many,TRBD1,CASSVTGQLDEAFF,TGTGCCAGCAGTGTCACGGGACAGTTGGATGAAGCTTTCTTT
14,TRBJ2-1,TRBV12-3/TRBV12-4,.,TRBD2,CASSLAGVHNEQFF,TGTGCCAGCAGTTTGGCGGGAGTACACAATGAGCAGTTCTTC
14,TRBJ2-2,TRBV29-1,.,TRBD1,CSVGSQGATGELFF,TGCAGCGTTGGTTCTCAGGGGGCCACCGGGGAGCTGTTTTTT
13,TRBJ1-5,TRBV27,many,.,CASSRTFNQPQHF,TGTGCCAGCAGTCGAACCTTCAATCAGCCCCAGCATTTT
15,TRBJ2-1,TRBV9,few,.,CASSVGHQTDNEQFF,TGTGCCAGCAGCGTAGGACACCAGACAGACAATGAGCAGTTCTTC
15,TRBJ1-5,TRBV27,many,TRBD1,CASSRTGDGNQPQHF,TGTGCCAGCAGTAGAACAGGGGATGGCAATCAGCCCCAGCATTTT
15,TRBJ2-4,TRBV28,.,.,CASSGQYPAKNIQYF,TGTGCCAGCAGTGGTCAATACCCAGCCAAAAACATTCAGTACTTC
15,TRBJ2-4,TRBV10-2,few,.,CASSEEGEAKNIQYF,TGCGCCAGCAGTGAAGAGGGGGAGGCCAAAAACATTCAGTACTTC
13,TRBJ1-5,TRBV6-1,few,.,CASSDSDNQPQHF,TGTGCCAGCAGTGACAGCGATAATCAGCCCCAGCATTTT
15,TRBJ2-5,TRBV6-1,.,TRBD2,CASSAGSGIQETQYF,TGTGCCAGCAGTGCTGGTAGCGGGATCCAGGAGACCCAGTACTTC
15,TRBJ1-1,TRBV28,.,TRBD1,CASSLTGGPNTEAFF,TGTGCCAGCAGTCTGACAGGGGGCCCTAACACTGAAGCTTTCTTT
18,TRBJ2-1,TRBV7-9,many,TRBD2,CASSSTDAVAGPYNEQFF,TGTGCCAGCAGCTCGACGGATGCCGTAGCGGGACCATACAATGAGCAGTTCTTC
15,TRBJ2-2,TRBV7-9,many,.,CASSFEAGNTGELFF,TGTGCCAGCAGCTTCGAGGCAGGGAACACCGGGGAGCTGTTTTTT
15,TRBJ2-1,TRBV3-1,.,.,CASSQDAGLGNEQFF,TGTGCCAGCAGCCAAGACGCGGGCCTGGGGAATGAGCAGTTCTTC
15,TRBJ2-3,TRBV2,few,TRBD2,CASRTLADITDTQYF,TGTGCCAGCAGAACCCTAGCGGATATCACAGATACGCAGTATTTT
16,TRBJ1-4,TRBV7-8,once,.,CASSSRRTDGNEKLFF,TGTGCCAGCAGCTCCCGGCGGACAGACGGGAATGAAAAACTGTTTTTT
15,TRBJ2-1,TRBV20-1,.,TRBD1,CSAETTGSPGDEQFF,TGCAGTGCGGAAACGACAGGGAGTCCAGGGGATGAGCAGTTCTTC
16,TRBJ2-5,TRBV9,few,TRBD2,CASSPRPGTIGETQYF,TGTGCCAGCAGCCCCAGACCCGGGACTATAGGGGAGACCCAGTACTTC
14,TRBJ2-3,TRBV20-1,many,.,CSVRKGENTDTQYF,TGCAGTGTTAGGAAGGGCGAGAACACAGATACGCAGTATTTT
14,TRBJ2-1,TRBV11-3,few,TRBD2,CASSSDSGRNEQFF,TGTGCCAGCAGCTCGGATAGCGGGAGGAATGAGCAGTTCTTC
14,TRBJ2-5,TRBV3-1,once,TRBD2,CASSIAGGTETQYF,TGTGCCAGCAGTATAGCGGGAGGTACCGAGACCCAGTACTTC
15,TRBJ2-4,TRBV20-1,few,.,CSARGDLGAKNIQYF,TGCAGTGCTAGGGGAGACCTGGGAGCCAAAAACATTCAGTACTTC
17,TRBJ2-2,TRBV19,many,.,CASKGGCCGTDTGELFF,TGTGCCAGTAAGGGGGGGTGTTGCGGGACGGACACCGGGGAGCTGTTTTTT
12,TRBJ2-7,TRBV3-1,many,.,CASSQSSYEQYF,TGTGCCAGCAGCCAGTCTTCCTACGAGCAGTACTTC
14,TRBJ1-6,TRBV6-6,few,TRBD1,CASSYLDRGSPLHF,TGTGCCAGCAGTTACCTGGACAGGGGTTCACCCCTCCACTTT